The rows below give T cell receptor beta chains drawn from one sample of a study of cytomegalovirus exposure and HLA in healthy donors. The table came from immunoSEQ multiplex PCR; TCRdb's copy has only in-frame clones and leaves some out. The sample carries some 160,000 clones, approximately 81% recorded once. Sequenced: PBMCs. The source is a man younger than 30 in good health and CMV-seronegative. Both conserved end residues are part of each CDR3. A D gene is named only where the DNA matches it firmly. Clone sizes are given selectively: once, few, many, or a class where the clone is expanded.

j_gene | v_gene | d_gene | abundance | CDR3nt | CDR3aa
TRBJ2-1 | TRBV10-3 | TRBD2 | - | TGTGCCATCAGTGAGGGCGCGGGGGGCCGACACAATGAGCAGTTCTTC | CAISEGAGGRHNEQFF
TRBJ1-1 | TRBV10-3 | TRBD1 | - | TGTGCCATCAGTGTAGGGGACAGGGCGTCGACTGAAGCTTTCTTT | CAISVGDRASTEAFF
TRBJ2-3 | TRBV4-3 | - | - | TGCGCCAGCAGCCAAGAACTCCCGTCAGGTGGCACAGATACGCAGTATTTT | CASSQELPSGGTDTQYF
TRBJ2-2 | TRBV7-3 | - | - | TGTGCCAGCAGCTTAAGCGGAGTCAAGGAGACCGGGGAGCTGTTTTTT | CASSLSGVKETGELFF
TRBJ1-2 | TRBV6-1 | TRBD1 | - | TGTGCCAGCAGTGAAGGGATAGGACAGGGGTATTATGGCTACACCTTC | CASSEGIGQGYYGYTF
TRBJ1-3 | TRBV9 | TRBD1 | - | TGTGCCAGCAGCGAGGGACAGGGGGGTGGAAACACCATATATTTT | CASSEGQGGGNTIYF
TRBJ2-1 | TRBV13 | TRBD2 | - | TGTGCCAGCAGCCCAGTGACTAGCGCCTACAATGAGCAGTTCTTC | CASSPVTSAYNEQFF
TRBJ2-2 | TRBV21-1 | - | - | TGTGCCAGCAGCAAAGCTTCTAGCGGGAGCTCCGGGGAGCTGTTTTTT | CASSKASSGSSGELFF
TRBJ1-5 | TRBV28 | TRBD1 | few | TGTGCCAGCAGCCTGACAGGGCTCAATCAGCCCCAGCATTTT | CASSLTGLNQPQHF
TRBJ1-1 | TRBV10-3 | TRBD1 | - | TGTGCCAGCCAGACAGGGAAGAGCACTGAAGCTTTCTTT | CASQTGKSTEAFF
TRBJ1-1 | TRBV4-1 | TRBD1 | - | TGCGCCAGCAGCCAAGGGGGGGGGACAGGGGACACTGAAGCTTTCTTT | CASSQGGGTGDTEAFF
TRBJ2-7 | TRBV28 | TRBD1 | - | TGTGCCAGCCTCCGGGACAGGTTCTCCTACGAGCAGTACTTC | CASLRDRFSYEQYF
TRBJ2-6 | TRBV14 | - | - | TGTGCCAGCAGCCGAGATCCCTACTCTGGGGCCAACGTCCTGACTTTC | CASSRDPYSGANVLTF
TRBJ2-1 | TRBV15 | - | - | TGTGCCACCAGTCCCCTCAGAGGCAATGAGCAGTTCTTC | CATSPLRGNEQFF
TRBJ2-7 | TRBV2 | - | - | TGTGCCGGCCGTTATTCCTACGAGCAGTACTTC | CAGRYSYEQYF
TRBJ2-1 | TRBV5-1 | - | - | TGCGCCAGCAGCTTGGGCGCCTTAGCGAACTCCTACAATGAGCAGTTCTTC | CASSLGALANSYNEQFF
TRBJ2-3 | TRBV5-1 | TRBD2 | - | TGCGCCAGCAGCCGCGGGGGGGCGGGCACAGATACGCAGTATTTT | CASSRGGAGTDTQYF
TRBJ2-5 | TRBV15 | - | - | TGTGCCACCAGCAGAGACCCGGGAGAGACCCAGTACTTC | CATSRDPGETQYF
TRBJ2-5 | TRBV6-7 | - | - | TGTGCCAGCAGTTTGCAGGGTTGCGAGACCCAGTACTTC | CASSLQGCETQYF
TRBJ2-3 | TRBV11-2 | TRBD2 | few | TGTGCCAGCAGCCCTACTACTAGCGGGAGCACAGATACGCAGTATTTT | CASSPTTSGSTDTQYF
TRBJ1-2 | TRBV29-1 | - | - | TGCAGCGCCGGGCCCCAGGGGATCTATGGCTACACCTTC | CSAGPQGIYGYTF
TRBJ2-1 | TRBV7-9 | TRBD2 | - | TGTGCCGGTGAGGCGGGAGACTCCTACAATGAGCAGTTCTTC | CAGEAGDSYNEQFF
TRBJ1-1 | TRBV4-1 | - | - | TGCGCCAGCAGCCAAGATACGGGTACTGAAGCTTTCTTT | CASSQDTGTEAFF
TRBJ1-1 | TRBV5-5 | TRBD1 | - | TGTGCCAGCAGCTTGACAGGGGCCGTGAACACTGAAGCTTTCTTT | CASSLTGAVNTEAFF